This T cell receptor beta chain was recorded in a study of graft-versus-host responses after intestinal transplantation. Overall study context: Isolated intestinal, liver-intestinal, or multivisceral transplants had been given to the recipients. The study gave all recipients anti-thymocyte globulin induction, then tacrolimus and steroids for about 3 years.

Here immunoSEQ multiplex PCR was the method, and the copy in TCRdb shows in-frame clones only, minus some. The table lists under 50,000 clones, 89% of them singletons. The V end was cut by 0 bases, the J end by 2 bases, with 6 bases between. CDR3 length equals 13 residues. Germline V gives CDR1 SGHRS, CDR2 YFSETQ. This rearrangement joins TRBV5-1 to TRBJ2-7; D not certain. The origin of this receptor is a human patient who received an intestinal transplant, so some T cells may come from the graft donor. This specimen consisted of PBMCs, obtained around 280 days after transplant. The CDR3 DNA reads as TGCGCCAGCAGCTTGGCCCAGACCTACGAGCAGTACTTC. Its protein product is CASSLAQTYEQYF. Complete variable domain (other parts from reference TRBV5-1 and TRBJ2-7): KAGVTQTPRYLIKTRGQQVTLSCSPISGHRSVSWYQQTPGQGLQFLFEYFSETQRNKGNFPGRFSGRQFSNSRSEMNVSTLELGDSALYLCASSLAQTYEQYFGPGTRLTVT.